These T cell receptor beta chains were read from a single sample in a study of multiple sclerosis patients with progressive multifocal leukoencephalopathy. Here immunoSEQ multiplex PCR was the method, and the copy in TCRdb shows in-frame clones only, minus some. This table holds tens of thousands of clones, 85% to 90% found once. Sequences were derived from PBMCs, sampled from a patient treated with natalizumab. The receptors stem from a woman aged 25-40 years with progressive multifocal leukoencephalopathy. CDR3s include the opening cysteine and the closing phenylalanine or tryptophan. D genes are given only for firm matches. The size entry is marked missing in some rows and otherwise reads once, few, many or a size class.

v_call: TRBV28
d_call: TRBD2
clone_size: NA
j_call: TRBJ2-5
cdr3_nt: TGTGCCAGCAGCCCGGGGGGGGGCCAAGAGACCCAGTACTTC
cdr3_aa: CASSPGGGQETQYF

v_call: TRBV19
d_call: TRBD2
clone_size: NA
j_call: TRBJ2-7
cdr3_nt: TGTGCCAGTAGTCTGTCAGCGGGAGGGAGGTACGAGCAGTACTTC
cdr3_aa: CASSLSAGGRYEQYF

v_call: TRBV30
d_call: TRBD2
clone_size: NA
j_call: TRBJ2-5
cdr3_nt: TGTGCCTGGAGTGTAGATGGGTGGGCTAGCGGGCCCTCCGGGGCGAGAGCGCGGTACTTC
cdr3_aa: CAWSVDGWASGPSGARARYF

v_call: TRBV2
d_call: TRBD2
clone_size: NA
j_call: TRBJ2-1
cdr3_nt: TGTGCCAGCAGCGATGGGACTAGCGGGGGGAATGAGCAGTTCTTC
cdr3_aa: CASSDGTSGGNEQFF

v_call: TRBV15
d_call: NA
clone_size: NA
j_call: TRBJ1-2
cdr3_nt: TGTGCCACCAGCAGGGACAGACAGTATGGCTACACCTTC
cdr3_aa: CATSRDRQYGYTF

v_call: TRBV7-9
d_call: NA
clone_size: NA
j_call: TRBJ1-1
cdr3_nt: TGTGCCAGCAGCTTAGTCGGGGTTAGCACTGAAGCTTTCTTT
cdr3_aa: CASSLVGVSTEAFF

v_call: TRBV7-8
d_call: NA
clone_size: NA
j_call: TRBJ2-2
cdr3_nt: TGTGCCAGCAGCCCCCAGGGACTGGGGCTGACCGGGGAGCTGTTTTTT
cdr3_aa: CASSPQGLGLTGELFF

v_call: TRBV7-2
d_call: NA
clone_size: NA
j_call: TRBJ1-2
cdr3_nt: TGTGCCAGCAGCTTATTTGTGGCTCCTGGTGGCTACACCTTC
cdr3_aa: CASSLFVAPGGYTF

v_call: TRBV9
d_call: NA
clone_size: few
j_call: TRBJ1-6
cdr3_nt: TGTGCCAGCAGCGTAGTAGGGACGGATTCACCCCTCCACTTT
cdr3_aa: CASSVVGTDSPLHF

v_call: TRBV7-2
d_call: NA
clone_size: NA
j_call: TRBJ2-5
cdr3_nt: TGTGCCAGCAGCTTAGCGGGGACCGCGGGGGAGACCCAGTACTTC
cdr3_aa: CASSLAGTAGETQYF

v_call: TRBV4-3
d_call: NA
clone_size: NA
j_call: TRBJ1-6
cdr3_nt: TGCGCCAGCAGCCAAGATTTGCGGGATTCACCCCTCCACTTT
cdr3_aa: CASSQDLRDSPLHF

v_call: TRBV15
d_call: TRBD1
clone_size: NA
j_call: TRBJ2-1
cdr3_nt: TGTGCCACCAGCAGGGGGGGACAGGGGGCGACTGAGCAGTTCTTC
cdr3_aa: CATSRGGQGATEQFF

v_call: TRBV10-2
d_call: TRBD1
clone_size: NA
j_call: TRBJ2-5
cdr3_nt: TGCGCCAGCACCGGGACAGGGGTCCAAGAGACCCAGTACTTC
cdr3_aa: CASTGTGVQETQYF

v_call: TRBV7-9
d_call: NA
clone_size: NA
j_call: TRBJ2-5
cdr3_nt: TGTGCCAGCAGCTTAGGCATACAAGAGACCCAGTACTTC
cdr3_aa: CASSLGIQETQYF

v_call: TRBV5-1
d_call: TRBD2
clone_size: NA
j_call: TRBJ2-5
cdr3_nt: TGCGCCAGCAGCTTGGACCTAGCGGGGAAAGGGGAGACCCAGTACTTC
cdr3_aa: CASSLDLAGKGETQYF

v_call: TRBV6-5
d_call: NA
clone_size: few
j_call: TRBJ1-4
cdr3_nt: TGTGCCAGCAGTTACTTTGGGGGGCTCGGTGAAAAACTGTTTTTT
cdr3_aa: CASSYFGGLGEKLFF

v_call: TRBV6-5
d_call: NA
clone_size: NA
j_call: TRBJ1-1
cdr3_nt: TGTGCCAGCACTAGGCGGGTGAACACTGAAGCTTTCTTT
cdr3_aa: CASTRRVNTEAFF

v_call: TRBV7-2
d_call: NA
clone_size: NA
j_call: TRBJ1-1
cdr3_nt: TGTGCCAGCAGCCCAGGGACCACGCGCCGGATGAACACTGAAGCTTTCTTT
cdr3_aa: CASSPGTTRRMNTEAFF

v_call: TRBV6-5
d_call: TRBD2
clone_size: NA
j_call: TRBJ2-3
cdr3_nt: TGTGCCAGCAGTTATAGCGGGGCCCCCGGGGTTACGCAGTATTTT
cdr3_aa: CASSYSGAPGVTQYF

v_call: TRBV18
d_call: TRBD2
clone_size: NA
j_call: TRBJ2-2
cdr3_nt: TGTGCCAGCTCACCACCAGGCGGGGGGACTACCGGGGAGCTGTTTTTT
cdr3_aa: CASSPPGGGTTGELFF

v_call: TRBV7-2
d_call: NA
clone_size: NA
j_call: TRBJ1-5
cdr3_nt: TGTGCCAGCAGCTATTCTCTGGGCTCTAATCAGCCCCAGCATTTT
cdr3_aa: CASSYSLGSNQPQHF

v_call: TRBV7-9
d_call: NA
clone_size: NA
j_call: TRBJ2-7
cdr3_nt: TGTGCCAGCAGCAGGGGGACCTACGAGCAGTACTTC
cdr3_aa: CASSRGTYEQYF

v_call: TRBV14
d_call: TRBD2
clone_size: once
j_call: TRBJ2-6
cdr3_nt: TGTGCCAGCAGCCAAGAATGGCGGACTAGCGGAACATCTGGGGCCAACGTCCTGACTTTC
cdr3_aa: CASSQEWRTSGTSGANVLTF

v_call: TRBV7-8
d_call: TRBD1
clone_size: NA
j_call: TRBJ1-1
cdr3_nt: TGTGCCAGCAGCACCCTGGGACAGGGGGAGGCTGAAGCTTTCTTT
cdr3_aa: CASSTLGQGEAEAFF

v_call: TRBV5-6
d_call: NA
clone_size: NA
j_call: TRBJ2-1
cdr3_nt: TGTGCCAGCAGCTTGGCAGATTCGGCGGCACAGTTCTTC
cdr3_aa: CASSLADSAAQFF

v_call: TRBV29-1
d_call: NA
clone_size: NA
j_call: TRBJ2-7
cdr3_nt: TGCAGCGTTGGGGGGACGGGCACCTACGAGCAGTACTTC
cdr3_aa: CSVGGTGTYEQYF

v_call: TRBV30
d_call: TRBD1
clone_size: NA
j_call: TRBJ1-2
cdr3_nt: TGTGCCTGGAGTGTCCTGACAGGGTTGATCGGCTACACCTTC
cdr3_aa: CAWSVLTGLIGYTF

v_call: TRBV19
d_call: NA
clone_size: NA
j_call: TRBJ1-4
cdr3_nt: TGTGCCAGTAGTCCGCAGCAGGGTGGAAAACTGTTTTTT
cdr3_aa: CASSPQQGGKLFF

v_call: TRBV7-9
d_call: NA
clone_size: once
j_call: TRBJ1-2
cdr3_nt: TGTGCCAGCAGCTCCTCGGACCGAAACTATGGCTACACCTTC
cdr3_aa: CASSSSDRNYGYTF

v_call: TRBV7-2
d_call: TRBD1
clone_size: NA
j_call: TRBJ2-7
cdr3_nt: TGTGCCAGCAGCTTACGAACAGGGGGCGACGAGCAGTACTTC
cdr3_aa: CASSLRTGGDEQYF

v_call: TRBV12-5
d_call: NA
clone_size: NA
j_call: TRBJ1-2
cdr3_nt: TGTGCTAGTGGTTTGGAGGCAGGGTTCGGGTATGGCTACACCTTC
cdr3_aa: CASGLEAGFGYGYTF

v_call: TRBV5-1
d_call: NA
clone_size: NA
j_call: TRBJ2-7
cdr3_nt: TGCGCCAGCAGCTTGGTCAACTCCTACGAGCAGTACTTC
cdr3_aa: CASSLVNSYEQYF

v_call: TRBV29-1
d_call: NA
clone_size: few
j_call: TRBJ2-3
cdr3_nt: TGCAGCGGCGACTCGGGCGGGACAGATACGCAGTATTTT
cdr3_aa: CSGDSGGTDTQYF

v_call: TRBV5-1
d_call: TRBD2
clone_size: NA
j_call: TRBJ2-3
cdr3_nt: TGCGCCAGCAGCTTGCGGACTAGCGGGATTAGCACAGATACGCAGTATTTT
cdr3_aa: CASSLRTSGISTDTQYF

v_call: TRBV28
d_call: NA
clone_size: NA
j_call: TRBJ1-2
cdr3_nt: TGTGCCAGCAGTCCCGGGACTCAGAACTATGGCTACACCTTC
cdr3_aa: CASSPGTQNYGYTF

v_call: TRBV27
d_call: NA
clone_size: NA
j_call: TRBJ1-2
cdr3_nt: TGTGCCAGCAGCTCGGGGCCAACCTTCTATGGCTACACCTTC
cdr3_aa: CASSSGPTFYGYTF

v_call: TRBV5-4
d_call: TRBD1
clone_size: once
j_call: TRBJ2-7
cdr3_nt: TGTGCCAGCAGCCCGGACAGGGTAGGGTCCTACGAGCAGTACTTC
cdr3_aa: CASSPDRVGSYEQYF

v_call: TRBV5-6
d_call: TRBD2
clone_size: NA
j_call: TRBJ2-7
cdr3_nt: TGTGCCAGCAGCTTGGGGGGACTAGCGGGAGCCGACTTC
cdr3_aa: CASSLGGLAGADF

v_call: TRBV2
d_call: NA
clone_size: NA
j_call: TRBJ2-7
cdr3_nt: TGTGCCAGCAGTGAGAGACAGGCCTCGTCCTACGAGCAGTACTTC
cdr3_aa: CASSERQASSYEQYF

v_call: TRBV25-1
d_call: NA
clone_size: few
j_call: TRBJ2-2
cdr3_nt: TGTGCCAGCAGTGAATCCTGGGGGGAGGAAGGCACCGGGGAGCTGTTTTTT
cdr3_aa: CASSESWGEEGTGELFF

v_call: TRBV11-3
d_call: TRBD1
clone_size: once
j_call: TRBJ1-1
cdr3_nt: TGTGCCAGCAGTCGGACAGGGGGCACTGAAGCTTTCTTT
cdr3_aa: CASSRTGGTEAFF

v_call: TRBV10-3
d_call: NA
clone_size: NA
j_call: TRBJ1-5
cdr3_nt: TGTGCCATCAGTGAGTCAAGGAGCCCCCATCAGCCCCAGCATTTT
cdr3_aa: CAISESRSPHQPQHF

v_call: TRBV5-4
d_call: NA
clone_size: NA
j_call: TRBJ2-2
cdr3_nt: TGTGCCAGCAGCTTGGAGGGCCTTACAAACACCGGGGAGCTGTTTTTT
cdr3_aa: CASSLEGLTNTGELFF

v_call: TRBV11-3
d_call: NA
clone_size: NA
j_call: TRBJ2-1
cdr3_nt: TGTGCCAGCAGTCCTACAGTGGACAATGAGCAGTTCTTC
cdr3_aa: CASSPTVDNEQFF

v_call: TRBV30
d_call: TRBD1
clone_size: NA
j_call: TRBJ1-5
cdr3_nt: TGTGCCTGGAGTGGTGACAGGGGGCTTGGAAGTCAGCCCCAGCATTTT
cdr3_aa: CAWSGDRGLGSQPQHF

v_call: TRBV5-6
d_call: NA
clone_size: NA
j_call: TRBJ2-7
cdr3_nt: TGTGCCAGCAGCTTGGCTCGTCGGGGAGAGCAGTACTTC
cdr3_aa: CASSLARRGEQYF

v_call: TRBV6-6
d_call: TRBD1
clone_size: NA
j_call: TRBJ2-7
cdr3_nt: TGTGCCACTATGGACAGGAGCTCCTACGAGCAGTACTTC
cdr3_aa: CATMDRSSYEQYF

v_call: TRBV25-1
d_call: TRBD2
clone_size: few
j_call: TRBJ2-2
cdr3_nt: TGTGCCAGCAGTGGACTAGCGGACACCGGGGAGCTGTTTTTT
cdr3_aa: CASSGLADTGELFF

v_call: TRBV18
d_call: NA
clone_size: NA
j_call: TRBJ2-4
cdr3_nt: TGTGCCAGCTCACCAGAGACTATCAAAAACATTCAGTACTTC
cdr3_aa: CASSPETIKNIQYF

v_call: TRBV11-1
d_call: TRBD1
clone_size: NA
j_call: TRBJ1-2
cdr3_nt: TGTGCCAGCAGCCGGGACAGGGGGAACTATGGCTACACCTTC
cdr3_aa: CASSRDRGNYGYTF

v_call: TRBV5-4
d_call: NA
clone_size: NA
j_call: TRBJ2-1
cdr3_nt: TGTGCCAGCAGCTTCGGGTGGGATGAGCAGTTCTTC
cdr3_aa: CASSFGWDEQFF

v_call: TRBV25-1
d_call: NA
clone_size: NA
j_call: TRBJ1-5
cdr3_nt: TGTGCCAGCAGTGGCGGGGGCGAGAATCAGCCCCAGCATTTT
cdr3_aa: CASSGGGENQPQHF

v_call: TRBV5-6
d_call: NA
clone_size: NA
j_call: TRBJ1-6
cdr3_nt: TGTGCCAGCAGCTTGGCGGGAGGGGCCCCCTATAATTCACCCCTCCACTTT
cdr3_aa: CASSLAGGAPYNSPLHF

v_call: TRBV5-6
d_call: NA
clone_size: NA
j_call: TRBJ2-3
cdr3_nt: TGTGCCAGCACGCGCGGGACGAATACGCAGTATTTT
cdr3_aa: CASTRGTNTQYF

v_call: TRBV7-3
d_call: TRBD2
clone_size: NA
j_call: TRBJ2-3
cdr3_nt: TGTGCCAGCAGCTCTCTAGCGGGGGGGCTCGCAGATACGCAGTATTTT
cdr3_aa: CASSSLAGGLADTQYF

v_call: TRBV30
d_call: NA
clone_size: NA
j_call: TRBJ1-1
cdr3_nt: TGTGCCTGGAGTGTACGTGGGCAGCACATAACCAACCACATGAACACTGAAGCTTTCTTT
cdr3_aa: CAWSVRGQHITNHMNTEAFF